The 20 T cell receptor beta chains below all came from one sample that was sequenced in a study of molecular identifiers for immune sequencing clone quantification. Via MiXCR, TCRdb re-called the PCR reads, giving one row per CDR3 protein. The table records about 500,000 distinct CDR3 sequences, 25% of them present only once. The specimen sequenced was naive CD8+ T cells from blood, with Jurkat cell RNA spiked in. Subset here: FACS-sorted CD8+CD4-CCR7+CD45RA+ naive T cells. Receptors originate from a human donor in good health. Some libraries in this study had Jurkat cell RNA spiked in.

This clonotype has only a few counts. The CDR3 here is CASGGQGAPDTQYF. DNA for the CDR3: TGCGCCAGCGGCGGACAGGGGGCCCCAGATACGCAGTATTTT. V usage is TRBV5-1 and J usage is TRBJ2-3; TRBD1 matches at 11 bases. Germline V gene data show CDR1 as SGHRS and CDR2 as YFSETQ. The CDR3 contains 14 residues. V lost 7 bases to trimming and J lost 4 bases; unmatched junction nucleotides: 5.

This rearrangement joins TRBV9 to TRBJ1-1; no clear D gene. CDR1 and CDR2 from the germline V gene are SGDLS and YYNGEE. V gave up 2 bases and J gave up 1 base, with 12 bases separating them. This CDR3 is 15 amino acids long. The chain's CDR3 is CASSVSTETNTEAFF. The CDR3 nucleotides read TGTGCCAGCAGCGTGAGTACTGAGACGAACACTGAAGCTTTCTTT.

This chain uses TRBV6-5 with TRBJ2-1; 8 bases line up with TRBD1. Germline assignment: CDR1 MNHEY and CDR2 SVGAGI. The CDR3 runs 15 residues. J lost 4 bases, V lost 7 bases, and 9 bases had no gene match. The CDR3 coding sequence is TGTGCCAGCACCGAGAGGGACAGGTCTTACAATGAGCAGTTCTTC. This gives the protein CASTERDRSYNEQFF.

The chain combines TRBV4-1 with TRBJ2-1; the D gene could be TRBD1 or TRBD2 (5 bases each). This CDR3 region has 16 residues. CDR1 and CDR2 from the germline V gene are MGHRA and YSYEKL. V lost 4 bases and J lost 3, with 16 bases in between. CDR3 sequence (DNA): TGCGCCAGCAGCCCTTCTGCAGCGGACAACTACAATGAGCAGTTCTTC. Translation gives CASSPSAADNYNEQFF.

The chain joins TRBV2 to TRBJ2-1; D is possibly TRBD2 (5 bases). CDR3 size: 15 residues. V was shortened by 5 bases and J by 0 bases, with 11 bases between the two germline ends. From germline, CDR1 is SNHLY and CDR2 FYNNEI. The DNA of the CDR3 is TGTGCCAGCAGTCTAGCTCCACCCTCCTACAATGAGCAGTTCTTC. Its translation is CASSLAPPSYNEQFF. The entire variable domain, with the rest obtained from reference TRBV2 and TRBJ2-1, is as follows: EPEVTQTPSHQVTQMGQEVILRCVPISNHLYFYWYRQILGQKVEFLVSFYNNEISEKSEIFDDQFSVERPDGSNFTLKIRSTKLEDSAMYFCASSLAPPSYNEQFFGPGTRLTVL.

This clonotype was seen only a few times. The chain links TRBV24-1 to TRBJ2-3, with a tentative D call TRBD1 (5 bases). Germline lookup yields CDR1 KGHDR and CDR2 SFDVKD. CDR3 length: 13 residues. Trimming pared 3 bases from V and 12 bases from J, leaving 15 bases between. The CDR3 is CATSDQGPTIQYF. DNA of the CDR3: TGTGCCACCAGTGATCAGGGTCCGACGATTCAGTATTTT.

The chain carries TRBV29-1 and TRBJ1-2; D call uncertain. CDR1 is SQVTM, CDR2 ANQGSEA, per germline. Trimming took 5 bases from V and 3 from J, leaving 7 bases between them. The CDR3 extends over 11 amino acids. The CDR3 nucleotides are TGCAGCGTTCCCAGAGACTATGGCTACACCTTC. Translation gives CSVPRDYGYTF.

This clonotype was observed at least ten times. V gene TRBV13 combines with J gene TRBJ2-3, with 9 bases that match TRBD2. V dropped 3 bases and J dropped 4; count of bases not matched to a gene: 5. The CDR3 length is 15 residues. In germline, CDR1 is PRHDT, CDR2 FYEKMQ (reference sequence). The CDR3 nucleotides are TGTGCCAGCAGCTTCGTGCGGGGGGGATCAGATACGCAGTATTTT. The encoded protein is CASSFVRGGSDTQYF.

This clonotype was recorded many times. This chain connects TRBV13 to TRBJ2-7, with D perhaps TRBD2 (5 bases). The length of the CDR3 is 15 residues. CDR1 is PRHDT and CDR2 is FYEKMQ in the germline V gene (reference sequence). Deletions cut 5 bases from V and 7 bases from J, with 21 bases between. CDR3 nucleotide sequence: TGTGCCAGCAGCCAGAGCTCTAGCTCCTCAAGGGAGCAGTACTTC. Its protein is CASSQSSSSSREQYF.

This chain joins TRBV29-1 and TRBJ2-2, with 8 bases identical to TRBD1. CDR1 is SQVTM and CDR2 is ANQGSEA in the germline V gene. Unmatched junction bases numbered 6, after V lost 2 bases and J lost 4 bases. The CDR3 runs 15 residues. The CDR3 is CSVELMTGVTGELFF. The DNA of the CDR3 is TGCAGCGTTGAATTGATGACAGGGGTCACCGGGGAGCTGTTTTTT.

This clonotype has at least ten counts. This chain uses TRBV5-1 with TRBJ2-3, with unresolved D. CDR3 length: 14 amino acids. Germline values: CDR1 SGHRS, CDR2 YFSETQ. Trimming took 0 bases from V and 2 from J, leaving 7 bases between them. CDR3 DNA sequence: TGCGCCAGCAGCTTGGTATCGGACACAGATACGCAGTATTTT. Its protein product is CASSLVSDTDTQYF.

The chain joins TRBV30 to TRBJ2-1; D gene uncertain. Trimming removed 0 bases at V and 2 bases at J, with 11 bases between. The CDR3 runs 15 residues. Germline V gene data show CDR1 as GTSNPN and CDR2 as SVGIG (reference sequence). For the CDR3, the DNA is TGTGCCTGGAGTGTCTTACCCGTAACCTACAATGAGCAGTTCTTC. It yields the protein CAWSVLPVTYNEQFF. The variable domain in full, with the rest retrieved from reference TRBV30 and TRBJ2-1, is SQTIHQWPATLVQPVGSPLSLECTVEGTSNPNLYWYRQAAGRGLQLLFYSVGIGQISSEVPQNLSASRPQDRQFILSSKKLLLSDSGFYLCAWSVLPVTYNEQFFGPGTRLTVL.

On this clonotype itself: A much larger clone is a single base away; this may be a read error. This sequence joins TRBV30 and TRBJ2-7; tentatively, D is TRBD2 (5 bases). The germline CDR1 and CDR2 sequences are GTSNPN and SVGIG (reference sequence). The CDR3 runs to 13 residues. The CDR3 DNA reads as TGTGTCTGGAGTGAGGGTACCGCTTACGAGCAGTACTTC. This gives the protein CVWSEGTAYEQYF.

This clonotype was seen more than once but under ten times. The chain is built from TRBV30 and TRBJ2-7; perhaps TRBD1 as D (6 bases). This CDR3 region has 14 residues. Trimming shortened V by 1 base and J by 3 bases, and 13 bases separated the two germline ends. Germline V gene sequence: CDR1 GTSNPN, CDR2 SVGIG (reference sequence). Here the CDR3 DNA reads TGTGCCTGGAGTGGCCAGGGGTTATTCTACGAGCAGTACTTC. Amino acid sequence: CAWSGQGLFYEQYF. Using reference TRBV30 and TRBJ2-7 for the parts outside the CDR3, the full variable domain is SQTIHQWPATLVQPVGSPLSLECTVEGTSNPNLYWYRQAAGRGLQLLFYSVGIGQISSEVPQNLSASRPQDRQFILSSKKLLLSDSGFYLCAWSGQGLFYEQYFGPGTRLTVT.

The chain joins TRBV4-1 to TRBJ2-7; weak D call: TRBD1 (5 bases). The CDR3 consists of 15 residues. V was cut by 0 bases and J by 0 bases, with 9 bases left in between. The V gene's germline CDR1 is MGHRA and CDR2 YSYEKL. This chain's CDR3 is CASSQDPGNSYEQYF. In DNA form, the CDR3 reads TGCGCCAGCAGCCAAGACCCAGGGAACTCCTACGAGCAGTACTTC.

CDR3 DNA: TGTGCCTGGAGTAGGGGCCTGGGCAATCAGCCCCAGCATTTT. This gives the protein CAWSRGLGNQPQHF. This rearrangement joins TRBV30 to TRBJ1-5; D possibly corresponds to TRBD1 (5 bases). Trimming stripped 2 bases from V and 2 bases from J, with 10 bases between. The CDR3 has 14 residues. Looked up from germline, CDR1 is GTSNPN and CDR2 is SVGIG (reference sequence). The full variable domain, with the rest looked up from reference TRBV30 and TRBJ1-5, is SQTIHQWPATLVQPVGSPLSLECTVEGTSNPNLYWYRQAAGRGLQLLFYSVGIGQISSEVPQNLSASRPQDRQFILSSKKLLLSDSGFYLCAWSRGLGNQPQHFGDGTRLSIL.

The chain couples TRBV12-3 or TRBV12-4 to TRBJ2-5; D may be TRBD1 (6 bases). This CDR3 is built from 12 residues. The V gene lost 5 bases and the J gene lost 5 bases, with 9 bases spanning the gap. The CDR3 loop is CASSTQGETQYF. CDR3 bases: TGTGCCAGCAGTACGCAGGGGGAGACCCAGTACTTC.

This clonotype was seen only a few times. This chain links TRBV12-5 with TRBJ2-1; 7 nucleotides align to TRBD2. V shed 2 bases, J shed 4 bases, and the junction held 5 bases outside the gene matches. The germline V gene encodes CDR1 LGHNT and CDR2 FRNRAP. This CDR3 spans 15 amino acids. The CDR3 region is CASGLSGGGYNEQFF. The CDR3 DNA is TGTGCTAGTGGTTTGTCTGGCGGGGGTTACAATGAGCAGTTCTTC. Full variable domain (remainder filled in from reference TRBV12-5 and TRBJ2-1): DARVTQTPRHKVTEMGQEVTMRCQPILGHNTVFWYRQTMMQGLELLAYFRNRAPLDDSGMPKDRFSAEMPDATLATLKIQPSEPRDSAVYFCASGLSGGGYNEQFFGPGTRLTVL.

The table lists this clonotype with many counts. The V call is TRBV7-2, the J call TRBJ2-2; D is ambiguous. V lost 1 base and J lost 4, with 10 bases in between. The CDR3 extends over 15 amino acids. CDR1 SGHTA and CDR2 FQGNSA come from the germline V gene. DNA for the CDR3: TGTGCCAGCAGCTTAGAAGGCTTCACCACCGGGGAGCTGTTTTTT. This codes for CASSLEGFTTGELFF. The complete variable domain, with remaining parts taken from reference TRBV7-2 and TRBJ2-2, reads GAGVSQSPSNKVTEKGKDVELRCDPISGHTALYWYRQSLGQGLEFLIYFQGNSAPDKSGLPSDRFSAERTGGSVSTLTIQRTQQEDSAVYLCASSLEGFTTGELFFGEGSRLTVL.

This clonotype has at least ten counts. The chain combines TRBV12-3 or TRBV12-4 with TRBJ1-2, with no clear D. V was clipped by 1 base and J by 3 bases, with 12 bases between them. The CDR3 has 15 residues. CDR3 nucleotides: TGTGCCAGCAGTTTAGGATCGGGGAATCACTATGGCTACACCTTC. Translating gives CASSLGSGNHYGYTF.